This record looks at one T cell receptor beta chain sequence and its context. Its binding antigen is unknown. Base quality data are lacking; no much larger clone is found one base away. This entry comes from a study of CD8+ T cells in alopecia areata listed by TCRdb under 2018. About the study as a whole: Treated patients were enrolled in an open-label pilot trial of oral tofacitinib at 5 to 10 mg twice daily for moderate-to-severe alopecia areata. Amplification of TCRbeta CDR3 regions was done by immunoSEQ multiplex PCR using 35 Vbeta forward primers and 13 Jbeta reverse primers. Scalp tissue and sorted CD4+ and CD8+ peripheral blood T cells from patchy and totalis/universalis alopecia areata patients and from healthy controls were covered by human TCRbeta sequencing. High-throughput TCRbeta sequencing was used to examine T cell clonal expansion in alopecia areata in both the C3H/HeJ mouse model and human patients. RNA came from the PAXgene miRNA kit for fixed scalp, the miRNeasy kit for PBMCs, and the RNeasy kit for mouse skin. Clonality in the scalp was compared among normal scalp (n=4), patchy alopecia areata scalp (n=8), and alopecia totalis/universalis scalp (n=8). Biopsies were taken from tofacitinib-treated patients at baseline and again at 4 and 24 weeks into treatment, and several of those patients also had a later scalp biopsy. Tofacitinib was administered for 6 to 18 months, and 6 months of follow-up off drug were then conducted to assess delayed response and recurrence. What the authors observed across the whole study: Shared TCR sequences between patients were less evident than in mice, which may be partly attributable to HLA diversity in the patient population. Higher clonality and more expanded CD8+ clones were observed in lesional scalp than in normal scalp, particularly in alopecia totalis/universalis, a finding suggestive of antigenic drive. Resident alphabeta T cells in normal human skin are also sequenced, complicating scalp TCR repertoire analysis, unlike mouse skin dominated by gammadelta T cells.

The library came from the immunoSEQ multiplex PCR assay. For TCR sequencing, RNA was extracted from every sample and reverse transcribed into cDNA to serve as template. First-strand cDNA was synthesized using SuperScript III with a 2:1 mix of oligo-dT and random hexamers. A synthetic immune receptor repertoire was used to assess amplification bias, and residual bias was removed computationally. The paper's data handling went like this. After raw reads were preprocessed to remove errors, the CDR3 was defined following IMGT conventions as running from the conserved cysteine to phenylalanine. Clonality was computed as 1 minus the Shannon entropy, with the entropy normalized by log2 of the number of productive unique TCRs. Scalp TCRbeta sequences were cross-referenced with sorted blood CD4 and CD8 repertoires so that the CD4 or CD8 identity of scalp clones could be inferred. As stored in TCRdb, this immuneACCESS dataset retains in-frame rearrangements with V and J assigned. A fraction of the clones does not appear; measured against another copy, unresolved V genes explain less than half of the discrepancy, and the remainder lacks a known reason. V, J and clone size derive from that table, while D and trimming were established from the DNA sequence. This sample gives roughly 180,000 clones in total; approximately 62% of them show up just once. Together, the top ten hold about 1.5% of the sample.

Compared with germline, V lacks 2 bases and J lacks 3 bases; bases without a gene match: 2. From cysteine to phenylalanine, the CDR3 is 13 amino acids long. Of all the DNA, just the CDR3 is kept, 39 bases in frame from base 1. In the germline V gene (reference sequence), CDR1 corresponds to GTSNPN and CDR2 to SVGIG. The sample's time point label, in plain terms: baseline before oral tofacitinib. Lesional scalp punch biopsies and peripheral blood were collected from alopecia areata patients. PBMCs were isolated by density centrifugation and stained for CD3, CD4 and CD8, and CD4+ and CD8+ T cells were sorted on a FACSAria.

Sequenced material: CD4+ T cells sorted from blood, taken at week 0. The chain links TRBV30 with TRBJ2-3; 7 bases in between match TRBD2. This TCR derives from a human donor with alopecia areata. The DNA sequence follows: TGTGCCTGGAGTAACGGGGGGACAGATACGCAGTATTTT. It is translated as CAWSNGGTDTQYF.